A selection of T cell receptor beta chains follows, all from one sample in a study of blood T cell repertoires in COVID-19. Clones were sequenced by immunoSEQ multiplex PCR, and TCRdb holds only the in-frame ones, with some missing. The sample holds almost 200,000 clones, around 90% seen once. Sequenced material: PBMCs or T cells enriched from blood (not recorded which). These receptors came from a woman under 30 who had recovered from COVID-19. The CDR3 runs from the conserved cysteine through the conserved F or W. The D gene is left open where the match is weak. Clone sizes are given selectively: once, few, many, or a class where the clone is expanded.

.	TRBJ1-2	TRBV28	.	CASSLSGQRGYGYTF	TGTGCCAGCAGTTTATCCGGGCAAAGGGGCTATGGCTACACCTTC
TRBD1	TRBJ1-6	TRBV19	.	CASSRGQGLSPLHF	TGTGCCAGTAGTAGGGGACAGGGATTATCACCCCTCCACTTT
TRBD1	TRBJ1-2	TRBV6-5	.	CASNHRGTNYGYTF	TGTGCCAGCAACCACAGGGGGACGAACTATGGCTACACCTTC
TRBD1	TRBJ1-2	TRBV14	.	CASSQDVTGIYGYTF	TGTGCCAGCAGCCAAGATGTGACAGGGATCTACGGCTACACCTTC
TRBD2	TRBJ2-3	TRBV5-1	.	CASSVAGGAQDTQYF	TGCGCCAGCAGTGTGGCCGGGGGGGCCCAAGATACGCAGTATTTT
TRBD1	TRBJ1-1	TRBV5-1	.	CASSPRDREVTEAFF	TGCGCCAGCAGCCCCCGGGACAGGGAGGTCACTGAAGCTTTCTTT
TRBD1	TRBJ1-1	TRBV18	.	CASSQTGGTEAFF	TGTGCCAGCTCACAAACAGGGGGCACTGAAGCTTTCTTT
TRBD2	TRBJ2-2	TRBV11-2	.	CASSLRGAGQNTGELFF	TGTGCCAGCAGCTTACGGGGAGCGGGGCAGAACACCGGGGAGCTGTTTTTT
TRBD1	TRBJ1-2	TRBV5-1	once	CASSKGQISDSSGYTF	TGCGCCAGCAGCAAGGGACAGATTTCCGACTCGAGTGGCTACACCTTC
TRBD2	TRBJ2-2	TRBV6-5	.	CASSHGAGGTGELFF	TGTGCCAGCAGTCACGGAGCGGGGGGTACCGGGGAGCTGTTTTTT
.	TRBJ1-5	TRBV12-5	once	CASGLDGWQPQHF	TGTGCTAGTGGTTTGGATGGCTGGCAGCCCCAGCATTTT
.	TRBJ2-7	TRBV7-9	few	CASSLSAGHGDEQYF	TGTGCCAGCAGCCTAAGCGCAGGGCACGGTGACGAGCAGTACTTC
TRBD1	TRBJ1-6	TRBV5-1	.	CASSLAQGASSPLHF	TGCGCCAGCAGCTTGGCGCAGGGGGCTAGTTCACCCCTCCACTTT
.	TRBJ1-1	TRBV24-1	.	CATSGSSTEAFF	TGTGCCACCTCAGGGTCCAGCACTGAAGCTTTCTTT
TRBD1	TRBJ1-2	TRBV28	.	CATPGQPYGYTF	TGTGCCACCCCGGGACAGCCCTATGGCTACACCTTC
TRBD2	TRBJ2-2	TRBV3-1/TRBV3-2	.	CASSPRGRADTGELFF	TGTGCCAGCAGCCCCCGTGGGAGGGCAGACACCGGGGAGCTGTTTTTT
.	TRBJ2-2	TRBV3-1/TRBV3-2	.	CASSVPPGQKNTGELFF	TGTGCCAGCAGCGTGCCGCCGGGACAAAAGAACACCGGGGAGCTGTTTTTT
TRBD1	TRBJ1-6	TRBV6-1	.	CASSSTGLNNSPLHF	TGTGCCAGCAGTTCGACAGGGTTGAATAATTCACCCCTCCACTTT
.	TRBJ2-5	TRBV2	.	CASRGLGSETQYF	TGTGCCAGCAGAGGACTTGGCTCAGAGACCCAGTACTTC
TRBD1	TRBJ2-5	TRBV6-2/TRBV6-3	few	CASSPGGAETQYF	TGTGCCAGCAGCCCAGGGGGCGCAGAGACCCAGTACTTC
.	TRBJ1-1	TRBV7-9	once	CASSFNRENTEAFF	TGTGCCAGCAGCTTTAACCGCGAGAACACTGAAGCTTTCTTT
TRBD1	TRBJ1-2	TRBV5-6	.	CASSLGQGHYGYTF	TGTGCCAGCAGCTTGGGACAGGGTCACTATGGCTACACCTTC
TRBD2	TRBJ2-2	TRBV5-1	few	CASSLGGRNTGELFF	TGCGCCAGCAGCTTGGGCGGGAGGAACACCGGGGAGCTGTTTTTT
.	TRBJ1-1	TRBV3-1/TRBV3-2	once	CASSQPIGGGDTEAFF	TGTGCCAGCAGCCAACCTATCGGGGGTGGAGACACTGAAGCTTTCTTT
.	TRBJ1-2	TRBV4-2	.	CASSQGGHSYGYTF	TGTGCCAGCAGCCAAGGGGGACATTCCTATGGCTACACCTTC
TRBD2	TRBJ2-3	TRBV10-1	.	CASSGLAGGADTQYF	TGCGCCAGCAGTGGGCTAGCGGGGGGCGCAGATACGCAGTATTTT